This TCR beta chain was profiled in a study of blood T cell repertoires in COVID-19. Study-level background: From the United States, Italy and Spain came samples of acute and convalescent COVID-19. PBMCs, B-cell-depleted T cells, or T cells provided the cDNA or gDNA that made up the material.

The germline V gene encodes CDR1 SGHTA and CDR2 FQGTGA. With 5 bases removed from V and 4 bases from J, the gap between germline ends came to 11 bases. This CDR3 region has 13 residues. Original processing notes: Estimation of nucleated cell counts relied on the amplification of reference gene primers. Generated by immunoSEQ multiplex PCR, the TCRdb table keeps only in-frame clones and is missing some. V, J and clone size are taken as reported in that table, and D and trimming were inferred from the DNA itself. Seen here are some 490,000 clones, approximately 85% observed once, and the top ten hold roughly 3.2%.

The clonotype comes from a human donor in a cohort sampled during active COVID-19. The rearrangement joins TRBV7-3 to TRBJ1-1; D call uncertain. The sample taken for sequencing was peripheral blood. CDR3 bases: TGTGCCAGCAGCATCCGGGAGGGCACTGAAGCTTTCTTT. Translating gives CASSIREGTEAFF.